Below, 32 T cell receptor beta chains from the same sample are listed, as sequenced in a study of yellow fever vaccine responses in identical twins. Via MiXCR, TCRdb re-called the RT-PCR reads, giving one row per CDR3 protein. Here the sample spans 2,500 to 3,000 distinct CDR3 sequences, about nine tenths being singletons. Sequences were derived from T cells from blood (PBMCs), unsorted or a sorted subset (not recorded which), sampled before or after yellow fever vaccination (not recorded which). The receptors were gathered from a female donor who received the yellow fever vaccine.

This chain links TRBV7-6 with TRBJ1-5; D is unclear. This CDR3 spans 15 amino acids. V was shortened by 1 base and J by 7 bases, with 14 bases between the two germline ends. Germline CDR1 is SGHVS and CDR2 is FNYEAQ. The DNA of the CDR3 is TGTGCCAGCAGCTTAGAGTCCCGGCCTAGCCAGCCCCAGCATTTT. Residues: CASSLESRPSQPQHF.

The chain links TRBV28 to TRBJ2-2, with a weak D call TRBD2 (5 bases). V lost 4 bases and J lost 4, with 13 bases in between. Germline CDR1 reads MDHEN; CDR2 reads SYDVKM. The CDR3 length is 15 residues. This CDR3 reads CASSSQDRGTGELFF. Written as DNA, the CDR3 is TGTGCCAGCAGTTCCCAAGACCGGGGCACCGGGGAGCTGTTTTTT.

The chain links TRBV2 to TRBJ2-1, with 9 bases lining up with TRBD2. Germline V CDR1 and CDR2: SNHLY, FYNNEI. The ends lost 5 bases at V and 10 bases at J; junction bases unmatched: 0. The CDR3 has 11 residues. The CDR3 DNA follows: TGTGCCAGCAGTCTAGCGGGAGAGCAGTTCTTC. Protein product: CASSLAGEQFF.

The chain uses TRBV4-2 and TRBJ1-6; unclear D gene. In germline, CDR1 is LGHNA, CDR2 YNFKEQ. The CDR3 loop spans 18 amino acids. The V end was cut by 5 bases, the J end by 7 bases, with 24 bases between. The DNA of the CDR3 is TGTGCCAGCAGCGAAATGTCCGATTGGGGATTCAACAATTCACCCCTCCACTTT. Translation: CASSEMSDWGFNNSPLHF.

This chain uses TRBV4-1 with TRBJ1-1, with D uncertain. The V gene lost 1 base and the J gene lost 1 base, with 10 bases spanning the gap. CDR3 size: 15 residues. Per germline, CDR1 MGHRA and CDR2 YSYEKL. The CDR3 bases are TGCGCCAGCAGCCAAGTACACCCGTCGAACACTGAAGCTTTCTTT. Protein: CASSQVHPSNTEAFF.

V gene TRBV5-1 combines with J gene TRBJ2-7; 10 bases match TRBD1. Germline trimming cut 0 bases from V and 2 bases from J; bases unmatched to any gene: 2. The germline V gene has CDR1 SGHRS and CDR2 YFSETQ. The CDR3 consists of 15 residues. The DNA for the CDR3 is TGCGCCAGCAGCTTGGGGACAGGGGGAACCTACGAGCAGTACGTC. It specifies CASSLGTGGTYEQYV.

CDR3 sequence reads: CASSPRGDYEQYV. CDR3 coding DNA: TGTGCCAGCAGCCCTAGAGGGGACTACGAGCAGTACGTC. The chain employs TRBV13 and TRBJ2-7; D is tentatively TRBD1 or TRBD2 (5 bases each). The CDR3 sequence is 13 residues long. V lost 5 bases to trimming and J lost 3 bases, with 11 bases between them. Germline values: CDR1 PRHDT, CDR2 FYEKMQ (reference sequence).

The rearrangement joins TRBV5-4 to TRBJ2-7, with TRBD2 identical over 7 bases. This CDR3 spans 16 amino acids. V lost 1 base to trimming and J lost 1 base; unmatched junction nucleotides: 8. CDR1 and CDR2 from the germline V gene are SGHNT and YYREEE (reference sequence). DNA of the CDR3: TGTGCCAGCAGCTTGATTGGGGCTAGCGGTTCCTACGAGCAGTACTTC. Translation: CASSLIGASGSYEQYF.

V is TRBV29-1 and J is TRBJ1-1; D is perhaps TRBD1 (6 bases). From germline, CDR1 is SQVTM and CDR2 ANQGSEA. The CDR3 consists of 12 residues. V gave up 7 bases and J gave up 2 bases, with 11 bases separating them. In DNA, the CDR3 is TGCAGCGGAGCGGGGGGCAACACTGAAGCTTTCTTT. This translates into CSGAGGNTEAFF. The full variable domain, rest sourced from reference TRBV29-1 and TRBJ1-1, is SAVISQKPSRDICQRGTSLTIQCQVDSQVTMMFWYRQQPGQSLTLIATANQGSEATYESGFVIDKFPISRPNLTFSTLTVSNMSPEDSSIYLCSGAGGNTEAFFGQGTRLTVV.

The table lists this clonotype with a few counts. V and J are TRBV11-1 and TRBJ2-5; D possibly uses TRBD1 or TRBD2 (6 bases each). Trimming took 5 bases from V and 4 from J, leaving 14 bases between them. The germline V gene encodes CDR1 SGHAT and CDR2 FQDESV (reference sequence). The CDR3 is 14 residues long. CDR3 nucleotide sequence: TGTGCCAGCAGCCTCCGTAGGGGGGCAGAGACCCAGTACTTC. Encoded protein: CASSLRRGAETQYF. The entire variable domain, with the rest obtained from reference TRBV11-1 and TRBJ2-5, is as follows: EAEVAQSPRYKITEKSQAVAFWCDPISGHATLYWYRQILGQGPELLVQFQDESVVDDSQLPKDRFSAERLKGVDSTLKIQPAELGDSAMYLCASSLRRGAETQYFGPGTRLLVL.

V and J are TRBV6-5 and TRBJ1-2; D unclear. Trimming removed 0 bases at V and 7 bases at J, with 9 bases between. This CDR3 spans 13 amino acids. CDR1 MNHEY and CDR2 SVGAGI come from the germline V gene. The CDR3 nucleotides are TGTGCCAGCAGTTACTCGATTTGGGGTGGCTACACCTTC. This encodes CASSYSIWGGYTF.

The DNA of the CDR3 is TGCAGCGTCTCTCCTGGGGGGGGTTACGAGCAGTACTTC. Translating it yields CSVSPGGGYEQYF. The rearrangement links TRBV29-1 to TRBJ2-7; 7 nucleotides agree with TRBD2. The V gene end was trimmed by 6 bases and the J gene end by 4 bases; junction bases not matched to a gene: 9. The CDR3 has 13 amino acids. Germline V gene sequence: CDR1 SQVTM, CDR2 ANQGSEA.

The genes are TRBV29-1 and TRBJ2-1, with D perhaps given as TRBD1 or TRBD2 (6 bases each). The CDR3 extends over 16 amino acids. Trimming shortened V by 7 bases and J by 0 bases, and 19 bases separated the two germline ends. Germline values: CDR1 SQVTM, CDR2 ANQGSEA. The CDR3 protein is CSATTGALFSYNEQFF. The CDR3 region has the DNA TGCAGCGCAACAACGGGGGCCCTATTCTCCTACAATGAGCAGTTCTTC.

In its sample, this clonotype was seen a few times. The genes are TRBV10-3 and TRBJ1-6; 7 bases agree with TRBD1. The V gene's germline CDR1 is ENHRY and CDR2 SYGVKD. CDR3 length equals 14 residues. The ends lost 5 bases at V and 7 bases at J; junction bases unmatched: 5. The CDR3 nucleotides read TGTGCCATCAGTCGGGACAGCCCAAATTCACCCCTCCACTTT. It specifies CAISRDSPNSPLHF.

Here the CDR3 reads CASSPTYGQGIEQYV. In DNA, the CDR3 is TGTGCCAGCTCACCTACCTATGGACAGGGGATCGAGCAGTACGTC. The rearrangement links TRBV18 to TRBJ2-7, with 9 bases fitting TRBD1. The germline V gene encodes CDR1 KGHSH and CDR2 LQKENI. This CDR3 comprises 15 residues. V lost 3 bases and J lost 6; bases outside the gene matches: 9.

The chain combines TRBV20-1 with TRBJ1-2; 8 bases line up with TRBD1. With V trimmed by 3 bases and J by 8 bases, 5 bases remained unmatched. The germline V gene encodes CDR1 DFQATT and CDR2 SNEGSKA (reference sequence). CDR3 length equals 12 residues. The CDR3 DNA sequence: TGCAGTGCTAGGGTGACAGGGGTCGGCTACACCTTC. It codes for CSARVTGVGYTF.

V and J are TRBV18 and TRBJ1-1; D is uncertain. V was shortened by 3 bases and J by 7 bases, with 6 bases between the two germline ends. This CDR3 contains 11 residues. From germline, CDR1 is KGHSH and CDR2 LQKENI. The CDR3 loop is CASSPSDEAFF. The CDR3 DNA sequence: TGTGCCAGCTCACCTTCCGATGAAGCTTTCTTT.

The chain couples TRBV2 to TRBJ2-3; 10 positions match TRBD2. V shed 6 bases, J shed 0 bases, and the junction held 3 bases outside the gene matches. This CDR3 comprises 15 residues. Germline V gives CDR1 SNHLY, CDR2 FYNNEI. CDR3 in amino acids: CASRGSGGSTDTQYF. The CDR3 bases are TGTGCCAGCAGGGGTAGCGGGGGGAGCACAGATACGCAGTATTTT. Variable domain in full (rest from reference TRBV2 and TRBJ2-3): EPEVTQTPSHQVTQMGQEVILRCVPISNHLYFYWYRQILGQKVEFLVSFYNNEISEKSEIFDDQFSVERPDGSNFTLKIRSTKLEDSAMYFCASRGSGGSTDTQYFGPGTRLTVL.

The chain employs TRBV29-1 and TRBJ1-5; 8 bases agree with TRBD1. The CDR3 runs 12 residues. The trim removed 4 bases at V and 4 bases at J, leaving 0 bases unmatched. Germline V gene lookup returns CDR1 SQVTM and CDR2 ANQGSEA. CDR3 nucleotides: TGCAGCGTTGGACAGGGGAATCAGCCCCAGCATTTT. Encoded protein: CSVGQGNQPQHF.

The V and J genes are TRBV2 and TRBJ2-6, with D perhaps given as TRBD1 or TRBD2 (5 bases each). The ends were cut back, 7 bases at V and 0 bases at J, with 13 bases in the middle. The CDR3 extends over 16 amino acids. Germline V lookup: CDR1 SNHLY, CDR2 FYNNEI. The CDR3 loop is CASTWDGHSGANVLTF. CDR3 DNA sequence: TGTGCCAGCACCTGGGACGGGCACTCTGGGGCCAACGTCCTGACTTTC.

This chain links TRBV7-9 with TRBJ2-3; D gene ambiguous. Germline values: CDR1 SEHNR, CDR2 FQNEAQ (reference sequence). V was trimmed by 5 bases and J by 3 bases, leaving 12 bases between them. The CDR3 is made up of 14 amino acids. The CDR3 DNA reads as TGTGCCAGCAGCAAGAAGGAAAGAACAGATACGCAGTATTTT. Translated: CASSKKERTDTQYF. Full variable domain (rest looked up from reference TRBV7-9 and TRBJ2-3): DTGVSQNPRHKITKRGQNVTFRCDPISEHNRLYWYRQTLGQGPEFLTYFQNEAQLEKSRLLSDRFSAERPKGSFSTLEIQRTEQGDSAMYLCASSKKERTDTQYFGPGTRLTVL.

The chain employs TRBV11-1 and TRBJ2-2; TRBD2 matches at 8 bases. Germline CDR1 SGHAT, CDR2 FQDESV (reference sequence). V was pared by 7 bases and J by 4 bases, with 11 bases of the junction left unmatched. This CDR3 spans 16 amino acids. The CDR3 region is CASTPRRGASTGELFF. The CDR3 DNA reads as TGTGCCAGCACTCCCCGGCGGGGGGCGTCCACCGGGGAGCTGTTTTTT.

The chain uses TRBV4-2 and TRBJ2-3, with TRBD1 as a possible D gene (5 bases). CDR3 length: 17 amino acids. Trimming pared 0 bases from V and 5 bases from J, leaving 18 bases between. Germline V gene data show CDR1 as LGHNA and CDR2 as YNFKEQ. CDR3 nucleotide sequence: TGTGCCAGCAGCCAAGATCAGGTTAGGCAGGGCTTAGATACGCAGTATTTT. Protein product: CASSQDQVRQGLDTQYF.

This sequence joins TRBV2 and TRBJ2-1, with D uncertain. Trimming took off 7 bases at V and 8 bases at J, with 15 bases between the two ends. The CDR3 runs 13 residues. Germline V CDR1 and CDR2: SNHLY, FYNNEI. CDR3 sequence: CASTATQQHEQFF. CDR3 DNA: TGTGCCAGCACGGCTACCCAACAGCATGAGCAGTTCTTC.

The chain employs TRBV2 and TRBJ2-7; perhaps TRBD2 as D (6 bases). The CDR3 is 14 amino acids. V lost 8 bases to trimming and J lost 0 bases, with 14 bases between them. Germline assignment: CDR1 SNHLY and CDR2 FYNNEI. The CDR3: CASRRDSTSYEQYF. The CDR3 DNA reads as TGTGCCAGCCGGAGGGACTCCACCTCCTACGAGCAGTACTTC.

The chain couples TRBV15 to TRBJ1-1; D remains ambiguous. CDR1 and CDR2 from the germline V gene are LNHNV and YYDKDF (reference sequence). The CDR3 length is 15 residues. V was shortened by 5 bases and J by 1 base, with 14 bases between the two germline ends. The CDR3 DNA reads TGTGCCACCAGCCAGGACCCGACTAAGAACACTGAAGCTTTCTTT. Protein: CATSQDPTKNTEAFF.

V usage is TRBV28 and J usage is TRBJ1-2, with TRBD1 matching 8 bases. This CDR3 region has 13 residues. Germline CDR1 and CDR2: MDHEN and SYDVKM. The trim removed 6 bases at V and 2 bases at J, leaving 2 bases unmatched. As DNA, the CDR3 is TGTGCCAGCAGAGGACAGGGCAACTATGGCTACACCTTC. Translation: CASRGQGNYGYTF.

The chain employs TRBV14 and TRBJ2-6; D not certain. The CDR3 consists of 16 residues. Per germline, CDR1 SGHDN and CDR2 FVKESK. Trimming removed 4 bases from V and 0 bases from J, with 10 bases in between. CDR3 sequence: CASSLDPGSGANVLTF. The CDR3, as DNA: TGTGCCAGCAGCCTAGATCCGGGCTCTGGGGCCAACGTCCTGACTTTC.

The chain employs TRBV9 and TRBJ2-1, with 10 bases identical to TRBD2. The CDR3 sequence is 15 residues long. Germline loops: CDR1 SGDLS, CDR2 YYNGEE. Trimming took 5 bases from V and 0 from J; bases not matched to a gene: 2. The CDR3 DNA sequence: TGTGCCAGCAGTGAGCGGGAGGGCTCCTACAATGAGCAGTTCTTC. Translating gives CASSEREGSYNEQFF.

V and J are TRBV5-1 and TRBJ2-1; D remains unclear. Trimming took off 0 bases at V and 8 bases at J, with 12 bases between the two ends. CDR1 and CDR2 (germline): SGHRS, YFSETQ. The CDR3 runs to 14 residues. The CDR3 here is CASSLGVPLDEQFF. The CDR3 coding sequence is TGCGCCAGCAGCTTGGGGGTCCCTCTTGATGAGCAGTTCTTC.

In this sample, this clonotype turned up once. V and J are TRBV18 and TRBJ1-3; 9 bases fit TRBD1. The CDR3 is 18 amino acids. J was trimmed by 0 bases and V by 3 bases; bases with no gene match: 9. Germline CDR1 is KGHSH and CDR2 is LQKENI. CDR3 DNA: TGTGCCAGCTCACCCCGAGCGGGACAGGGCTTCTCTGGAAACACCATATATTTT. Amino acid sequence: CASSPRAGQGFSGNTIYF. The variable domain in full, completed from reference TRBV18 and TRBJ1-3, reads NAGVMQNPRHLVRRRGQEARLRCSPMKGHSHVYWYRQLPEEGLKFMVYLQKENIIDESGMPKERFSAEFPKEGPSILRIQQVVRGDSAAYFCASSPRAGQGFSGNTIYFGEGSWLTVV.

The gene calls are TRBV6-1 and TRBJ1-5, with 8 bases that match TRBD1. Germline V gene data show CDR1 as MNHNS and CDR2 as SASEGT. Trimming cost V 5 bases and J 3 bases; bases outside gene matches: 3. The CDR3 totals 14 residues. The CDR3 protein is CASSRQGNNQPQHF. The CDR3 DNA follows: TGTGCCAGCAGTCGACAGGGGAACAATCAGCCCCAGCATTTT.